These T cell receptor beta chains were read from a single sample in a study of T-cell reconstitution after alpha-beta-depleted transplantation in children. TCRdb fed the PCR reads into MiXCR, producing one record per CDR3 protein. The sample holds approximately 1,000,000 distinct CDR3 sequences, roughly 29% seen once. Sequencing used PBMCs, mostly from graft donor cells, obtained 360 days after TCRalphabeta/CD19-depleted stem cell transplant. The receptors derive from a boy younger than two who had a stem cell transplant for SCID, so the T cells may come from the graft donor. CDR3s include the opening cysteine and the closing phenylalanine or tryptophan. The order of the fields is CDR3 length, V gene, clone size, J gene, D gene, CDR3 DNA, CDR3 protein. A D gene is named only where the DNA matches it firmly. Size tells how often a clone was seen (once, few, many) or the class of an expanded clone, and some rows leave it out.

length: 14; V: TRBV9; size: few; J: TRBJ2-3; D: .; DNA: TGTGCCAGCAGCGTAGAGGTAGCCGTAGATACGCAGTATTTT; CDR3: CASSVEVAVDTQYF
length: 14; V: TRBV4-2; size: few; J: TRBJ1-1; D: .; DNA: TGTGCCAGCAGCCAAGGCAAACAGAACACTGAAGCTTTCTTT; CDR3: CASSQGKQNTEAFF
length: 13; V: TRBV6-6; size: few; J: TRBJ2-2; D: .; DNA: TGTGCCAGCTGGTCCGGGCTTAAAGGGGAGCTGTTTTTT; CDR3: CASWSGLKGELFF
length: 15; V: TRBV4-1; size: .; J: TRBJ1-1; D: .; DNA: TGCGCCAGCAGCCCTCAGACATCCCCGAACACTGAAGCTTTCTTT; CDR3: CASSPQTSPNTEAFF
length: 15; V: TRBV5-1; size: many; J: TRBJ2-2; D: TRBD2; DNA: TGTGCCAGCAGCTTAGGCCTAGCGGGGACCGGGGAGCTGTTTTTT; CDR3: CASSLGLAGTGELFF
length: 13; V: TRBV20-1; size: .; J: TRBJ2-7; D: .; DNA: TGCAGTGCTAGATTTTCCGGGACCTACGAGCAGTACTTC; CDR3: CSARFSGTYEQYF
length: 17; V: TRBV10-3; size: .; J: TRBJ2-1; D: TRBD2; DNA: TGTGCCATCAGTGAGGGGTTAACGGGGGGGCCCTACAATGAGCAGTTCTTC; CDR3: CAISEGLTGGPYNEQFF
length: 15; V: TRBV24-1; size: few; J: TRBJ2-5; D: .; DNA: TGTGCCACCAGCGCGGGCTCGGCCGTCGGAGAGACCCAGTACTTC; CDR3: CATSAGSAVGETQYF
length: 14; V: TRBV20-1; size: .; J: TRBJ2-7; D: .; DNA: TGCAGTGCTCCCCGACTAGGACGGGACTACGAGCAGTACTTC; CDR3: CSAPRLGRDYEQYF
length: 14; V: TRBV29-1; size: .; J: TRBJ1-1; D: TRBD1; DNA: TGCAGCGTTAAGGGACAGGGGGCGAGTTCTGAAGCTTTCTTT; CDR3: CSVKGQGASSEAFF
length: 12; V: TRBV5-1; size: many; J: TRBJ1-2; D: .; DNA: TGCGCCAGCACCCTCGGAGGATATGGCTACACCTTC; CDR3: CASTLGGYGYTF
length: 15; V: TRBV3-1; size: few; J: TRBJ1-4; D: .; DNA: TGTGCCAGCAGCTCTCCGGGACGGATTAATGAAAAACTGTTTTTT; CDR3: CASSSPGRINEKLFF
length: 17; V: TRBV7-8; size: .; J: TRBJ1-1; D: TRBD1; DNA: TGTGCCAGCAGCACCCGGGACAGACGTACTGTGAACCCTGAAGCTTTCTTT; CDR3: CASSTRDRRTVNPEAFF
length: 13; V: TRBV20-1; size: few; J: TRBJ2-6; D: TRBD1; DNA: TGCAGTGGGACAGGGTCGGGGGCCAACGTCCTGACTTTC; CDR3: CSGTGSGANVLTF
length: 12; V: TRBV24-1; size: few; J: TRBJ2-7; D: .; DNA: TGTGCCACCAGTGATTTTCTCTACGAGCAGTACTTC; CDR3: CATSDFLYEQYF
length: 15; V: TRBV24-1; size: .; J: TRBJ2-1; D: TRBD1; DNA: TGTGCCACCAGTGATCCGGACAGGAACTACAATGAGCAGTTCTTC; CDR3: CATSDPDRNYNEQFF
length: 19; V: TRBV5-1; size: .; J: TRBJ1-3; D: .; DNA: TGCGCCAGCAGCTTGGCAGTTTCACCCGGGGCGGCGCCTGGAAACACCATATATTTT; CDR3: CASSLAVSPGAAPGNTIYF
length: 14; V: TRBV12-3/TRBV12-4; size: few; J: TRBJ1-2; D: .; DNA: TGTGCCAGCAGGGGGGTAGGCAGGGGATATGGCTACACCTTC; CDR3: CASRGVGRGYGYTF